Sequencing of this TCR beta chain was carried out in a study of T cell responses to AZD1222 COVID-19 vaccine. Clones were sequenced by immunoSEQ multiplex PCR, and TCRdb holds only the in-frame ones, with some missing. The table includes roughly 150,000 clones, 89% detected once. Study-wide findings and caveats: Nearly half of spike-specific TCRs reportedly target variant regions that are unmutated in the B.1.351 and B.1.1.7 variants. Following two doses of AZD1222, Spike-specific TCR breadth and depth rose.

Remarks on this clone: Its antigen is still unknown.

Trimming left V 2 bases short and J 4 bases short, with 13 bases between. Looked up from germline, CDR1 is SGHTA and CDR2 is FQGNSA. This CDR3 spans 15 amino acids. The material sequenced was peripheral blood, taken on day 0 of AZD1222 vaccination. The chain recombines TRBV7-2 with TRBJ2-3; D unresolved. The TCR comes from an adult in good health. The CDR3 here is CASSLTWGSPDTQYF. In nucleotides, the CDR3 is TGTGCCAGCAGCTTAACGTGGGGTTCACCAGATACGCAGTATTTT.